The 11 T cell receptor beta chains reported below all come from one sample, sequenced in a study of T cell changes during pregnancy in multiple sclerosis. Using immunoSEQ multiplex PCR, the repertoire was profiled, and TCRdb retains in-frame clones only, with some absent. The repertoire holds tens of thousands of clones, with approximately 90% as singletons. Sequencing used peripheral blood, obtained in the second trimester of pregnancy. The receptors here all came from a female donor in good health, enrolled as a control in a pregnancy study.

The chain combines TRBV9 with TRBJ1-1; 8 positions match TRBD1. The length of the CDR3 is 17 residues. Unmatched junction bases numbered 15, after V lost 4 bases and J lost 4 bases. Germline V gene sequence: CDR1 SGDLS, CDR2 YYNGEE. CDR3 sequence (DNA): TGTGCCAGCAGCCCCGGGGCAGGGGGCGCGTTGGGCACTGAAGCTTTCTTT. Protein: CASSPGAGGALGTEAFF. Combining the CDR3 with reference TRBV9 and TRBJ1-1 gives the whole variable domain DSGVTQTPKHLITATGQRVTLRCSPRSGDLSVYWYQQSLDQGLQFLIQYYNGEERAKGNILERFSAQQFPDLHSELNLSSLELGDSALYFCASSPGAGGALGTEAFFGQGTRLTVV.

J is TRBJ2-6 and V is TRBV5-1, with 12 bases fitting TRBD2. V trimming: 5 bases; J trimming: 0 bases; junction bases outside the gene matches: 6. The CDR3 loop spans 18 amino acids. CDR1 SGHRS and CDR2 YFSETQ come from the germline V gene. Here the CDR3 reads CASSLRLAGASGANVLTF. The DNA of the CDR3 is TGCGCCAGCAGTCTCCGACTAGCGGGGGCCTCTGGGGCCAACGTCCTGACTTTC.

This clone was seen ten or more times. The V call is TRBV5-4, the J call TRBJ1-2; possible D gene TRBD1, 5 bases. With 4 bases removed from V and 12 bases from J, the gap between germline ends came to 16 bases. Germline V gene lookup returns CDR1 SGHNT and CDR2 YYREEE (reference sequence). This CDR3 is built from 12 residues. This CDR3 is CASSDDSQEHTF. The DNA for the CDR3 is TGTGCCAGCAGCGACGACAGTCAGGAGCACACCTTC.

The chain carries TRBV7-9 and TRBJ2-1; weak D call: TRBD2 (5 bases). The germline V gene has CDR1 SEHNR and CDR2 FQNEAQ (reference sequence). There are 13 residues in the CDR3. V was clipped by 5 bases and J by 5 bases, with 10 bases between them. The CDR3 DNA follows: TGTGCCAGCAGCCCGCGGGTTGACAATGAGCAGTTCTTC. It codes for CASSPRVDNEQFF.

The chain joins TRBV7-6 to TRBJ1-2; no clear D gene. V was clipped by 5 bases and J by 7 bases, with 11 bases between them. This CDR3 region has 12 residues. CDR1 is SGHVS, CDR2 FNYEAQ, per germline. CDR3 sequence: CASSPPKRGYTF. In DNA form, the CDR3 reads TGTGCCAGCAGCCCCCCAAAGCGTGGCTACACCTTC.

The chain links TRBV7-3 to TRBJ2-1; 8 bases are shared with TRBD1. CDR3 length equals 15 residues. The ends lost 5 bases at V and 4 bases at J; junction bases unmatched: 7. The germline V gene has CDR1 SGHTA and CDR2 FQGTGA. The CDR3 is CASSLRQGMYNEQFF. The CDR3 DNA is TGTGCCAGCAGCCTCCGACAGGGGATGTACAATGAGCAGTTCTTC.

This chain links TRBV15 with TRBJ2-2, with 8 bases that match TRBD1. Germline CDR1 and CDR2: LNHNV and YYDKDF (reference sequence). The CDR3 covers 15 residues. The trim removed 3 bases at V and 1 base at J, leaving 1 base unmatched. CDR3 nucleotide sequence: TGTGCCACCAGCAGCAGGGGGCTGAACACCGGGGAGCTGTTTTTT. Translated, it gives CATSSRGLNTGELFF.

The chain recombines TRBV7-2 with TRBJ1-1; D perhaps matches TRBD1 (5 bases). V lost 5 bases and J 0 bases, leaving 13 bases between the germline ends. The CDR3 is made up of 15 amino acids. Germline V gene lookup returns CDR1 SGHTA and CDR2 FQGNSA. The CDR3 DNA reads as TGTGCCAGCAGCCGCCCTCAGGGAATGAACACTGAAGCTTTCTTT. Protein sequence: CASSRPQGMNTEAFF.

The chain joins TRBV4-3 to TRBJ2-7; 9 positions match TRBD1. After removal of 0 bases from V and 1 base from J, the junction contained 10 bases not matched to a gene. CDR1 and CDR2 from the germline V gene are LGHNA and YSLEER. The CDR3 runs 18 residues. The CDR3 protein is CASSQDRPGTGSSYEQYF. The DNA for the CDR3 is TGCGCCAGCAGCCAAGATCGTCCCGGGACAGGGTCATCCTACGAGCAGTACTTC.

The rearrangement joins TRBV7-9 to TRBJ2-7; 10 bases map to TRBD2. The junction had 5 bases not matched to a gene; V was cut back by 5 bases and J by 4 bases. This CDR3 has 14 amino acids. The germline gives CDR1 SEHNR, CDR2 FQNEAQ (reference sequence). CDR3 coding DNA: TGTGCCAGCAGCACCACGGGACTAGCGTACGAGCAGTACTTC. This codes for CASSTTGLAYEQYF.

The rearrangement uses TRBV4-2 and TRBJ2-5; D may be TRBD2 (6 bases). This CDR3 contains 14 residues. Trimming left V 0 bases short and J 5 bases short, with 10 bases between. Germline V gene sequence: CDR1 LGHNA, CDR2 YNFKEQ. The CDR3 nucleotides read TGTGCCAGCAGCCAAGAACTAGCCGCCGAGACCCAGTACTTC. As protein: CASSQELAAETQYF.